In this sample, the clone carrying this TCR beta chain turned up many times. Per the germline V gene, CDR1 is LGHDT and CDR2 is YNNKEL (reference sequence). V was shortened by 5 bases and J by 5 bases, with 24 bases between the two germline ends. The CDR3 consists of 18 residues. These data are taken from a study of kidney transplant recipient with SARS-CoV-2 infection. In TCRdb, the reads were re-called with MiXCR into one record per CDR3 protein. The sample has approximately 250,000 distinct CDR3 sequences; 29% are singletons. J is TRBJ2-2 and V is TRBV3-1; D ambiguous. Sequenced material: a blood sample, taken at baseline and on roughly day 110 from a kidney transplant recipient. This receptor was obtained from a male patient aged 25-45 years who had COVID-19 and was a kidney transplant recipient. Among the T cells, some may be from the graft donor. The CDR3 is CASSNPSPISGLTGELFF. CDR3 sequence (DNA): TGTGCCAGCAGCAACCCATCTCCCATTTCAGGCTTGACCGGGGAGCTGTTTTTT.